One T cell receptor beta chain is described in this entry. Antigen unknown. In germline, CDR1 is MNHEY, CDR2 SVGAGI. There are 14 residues in the CDR3. V was pared by 2 bases and J by 5 bases, with 7 bases between. TCRdb reprocessed the RT-PCR reads with MiXCR, giving one entry per CDR3 protein. The sample yields roughly 500,000 distinct CDR3 sequences, approximately 15% seen once. This record belongs to a study of response to subunit inactivated influenza vaccine. Study-level points and caveats: T cells newly recruited by each seasonal influenza vaccination are few, the authors suggested.

V usage is TRBV6-5 and J usage is TRBJ1-6; a weak D match, TRBD1 (6 bases). The sequencing here drew on CD4+ T cells sorted from PBMCs, taken 23 to 25 months after vaccination. This TCR came from a man aged 50 to 75 who received an inactivated influenza vaccine. The CDR3: CASSYTGNNSPLHF. The CDR3 DNA sequence: TGTGCCAGCAGTTACACAGGGAATAATTCACCCCTCCACTTT.